These 10 T cell receptor beta chains originate from one sample sequenced in a study of beta chain features in type 1 diabetes. The investigators reverse transcribed all of the isolated RNA, so they sequenced expressed TCRB transcripts. TCRdb keeps only in-frame clones here, not all; method: immunoSEQ multiplex PCR. The sample has hundreds of thousands of clones, approximately 70% seen once. Sequencing used naive CD4+ T cells from blood. All receptors come from a man aged 30 to 39 in good health.

The genes are TRBV9 and TRBJ2-7, with 10 bases aligning to TRBD2. This CDR3 region has 16 residues. V lost 2 bases to trimming and J lost 0 bases; unmatched junction nucleotides: 5. Germline assignment: CDR1 SGDLS and CDR2 YYNGEE. This CDR3 reads CASSVASGGSSYEQYF. In nucleotides, the CDR3 is TGTGCCAGCAGCGTCGCTAGCGGGGGAAGCTCCTACGAGCAGTACTTC.

The chain recombines TRBV29-1 with TRBJ2-1; D ambiguous. Germline loops: CDR1 SQVTM, CDR2 ANQGSEA. The CDR3 sequence is 10 residues long. V gave up 4 bases and J gave up 11 bases, with 9 bases separating them. The CDR3 region is CSVGEGKQFF. In DNA form, the CDR3 reads TGCAGCGTTGGGGAAGGAAAGCAGTTCTTC.

V and J are TRBV15 and TRBJ2-1; 8 bases line up with TRBD2. The trim removed 0 bases at V and 6 bases at J, leaving 7 bases unmatched. Germline V gives CDR1 LNHNV, CDR2 YYDKDF (reference sequence). The CDR3 spans 16 residues. CDR3 bases: TGTGCCACCAGCAGAGACCCCGGGACTAGGGTCAATGAGCAGTTCTTC. Translated: CATSRDPGTRVNEQFF.

The chain recombines TRBV28 with TRBJ1-2; D call uncertain. V was clipped by 3 bases and J by 6 bases, with 11 bases between them. This CDR3 comprises 13 residues. CDR1 is MDHEN and CDR2 is SYDVKM in the germline V gene. The CDR3 protein is CASSFLLPDGYTF. For the CDR3, the DNA is TGTGCCAGCAGTTTCCTCCTACCTGATGGCTACACCTTC.

Only a few counts were recorded for this clone. The chain links TRBV30 to TRBJ2-7, with D maybe TRBD2 (6 bases). V lost 8 bases and J 7 bases, leaving 21 bases between the germline ends. This CDR3 region has 13 residues. Germline V CDR1 and CDR2: GTSNPN, SVGIG (reference sequence). CDR3 in amino acids: CAGRRTAGGEQYF. CDR3 bases: TGTGCCGGACGACGGACTGCCGGGGGAGAGCAGTACTTC.

This clone was picked up a small number of times. The V call is TRBV30, the J call TRBJ2-1; D not resolved. Germline V CDR1 and CDR2: GTSNPN, SVGIG (reference sequence). The CDR3 is 10 amino acids. CDR3 region: CALGFNEQFF. The DNA for the CDR3 is TGTGCATTAGGTTTCAATGAGCAGTTCTTC.

This clone was seen a single time. The rearrangement uses TRBV30 and TRBJ1-2; TRBD1 agrees at 8 bases. The V gene's germline CDR1 is GTSNPN and CDR2 SVGIG (reference sequence). The V and J ends lost 4 bases and 8 bases, in that order; junction bases with no gene match: 6. This CDR3 comprises 12 residues. The CDR3 DNA reads TGTGCCTGGACAGGGGGCGCTTACGGCTACACCTTC. Protein: CAWTGGAYGYTF.

This chain links TRBV30 with TRBJ2-5; a weak D match, TRBD1 (6 bases). Per the germline V gene, CDR1 is GTSNPN and CDR2 is SVGIG (reference sequence). V shed 2 bases and J shed 4 bases, with 11 bases lying between them. This CDR3 region has 13 residues. The CDR3 region is CAWSRRGAETQYF. The DNA for the CDR3 is TGTGCCTGGAGTCGCAGGGGAGCAGAGACCCAGTACTTC.

This clone came up a few times. This chain links TRBV29-1 with TRBJ2-7, with D perhaps matching TRBD1 (5 bases). The CDR3 sequence is 17 residues long. The ends were cut back, 0 bases at V and 3 bases at J, with 21 bases in the middle. Germline V CDR1 and CDR2: SQVTM, ANQGSEA. Here the CDR3 reads CSVEEGRRQSNRYEQYF. Written as DNA, the CDR3 is TGCAGCGTTGAAGAGGGGCGACGACAGTCCAACCGCTACGAGCAGTACTTC.

The V call is TRBV29-1, the J call TRBJ1-1; D gene uncertain. CDR3 length equals 11 residues. V gave up 1 base and J gave up 5 bases, with 5 bases separating them. Germline V lookup: CDR1 SQVTM, CDR2 ANQGSEA. CDR3 loop: CSVEGLTEAFF. DNA for the CDR3: TGCAGCGTTGAAGGACTAACTGAAGCTTTCTTT. The full variable domain, rest sourced from reference TRBV29-1 and TRBJ1-1, is SAVISQKPSRDICQRGTSLTIQCQVDSQVTMMFWYRQQPGQSLTLIATANQGSEATYESGFVIDKFPISRPNLTFSTLTVSNMSPEDSSIYLCSVEGLTEAFFGQGTRLTVV.